A single sample gave rise to the 9 T cell receptor beta chains below, sequenced in a study of T cells in Graves' hyperthyroidism and ophthalmopathy. The CDR3 regions of TCR beta were amplified from RNA transcripts. Using the HTBI primer set, a first-round RT-PCR was run on the TCR CDR3. MiXCR was run by TCRdb on the multiplex PCR reads, yielding one entry per CDR3 protein. The table has more than 95,000 distinct CDR3 sequences, over 45% seen once. Sequenced material: blood. These receptors originate from a middle-aged man with Graves' hyperthyroidism.

There are many counts of this clonotype. The chain uses TRBV20-1 and TRBJ2-3; perhaps TRBD1 as D (6 bases). The V and J ends lost 3 bases and 6 bases respectively, with 10 bases between them. The CDR3 contains 12 residues. CDR1 is DFQATT, CDR2 SNEGSKA, per germline (reference sequence). CDR3 in amino acids: CSASIQGDTQYF. As DNA, the CDR3 is TGCAGTGCTAGTATACAGGGTGATACGCAGTATTTT.

This sequence joins TRBV3-1 and TRBJ1-2; 9 nucleotides line up with TRBD1. CDR1 is LGHDT and CDR2 is YNNKEL in the germline V gene (reference sequence). CDR3 length equals 15 residues. The V gene end was trimmed by 4 bases and the J gene end by 4 bases; junction bases not matched to a gene: 7. This chain's CDR3 is CASSPTGTGPYGYTF. DNA of the CDR3: TGTGCCAGCAGCCCCACCGGGACAGGGCCCTATGGCTACACCTTC.

As for this clonotype: The CDR3 does not end in the conserved phenylalanine or tryptophan, so this is likely a read error. The rearrangement joins TRBV9 to TRBJ1-1; tentatively, D is TRBD1 (5 bases). Germline CDR1 and CDR2: SGDLS and YYNGEE. V was pared by 5 bases and J by 5 bases, with 13 bases between. CDR3 length: 13 amino acids. The CDR3 spells CASSYRGPTEAFC. The CDR3 bases are TGTGCCAGCAGTTACCGGGGCCCGACTGAAGCTTTCTGT.

This clonotype was recorded at least ten times. The rearrangement links TRBV19 to TRBJ1-5; weak D call: TRBD1 (6 bases). V was shortened by 6 bases and J by 6 bases, with 18 bases between the two germline ends. From germline, CDR1 is LNHDA and CDR2 SQIVND (reference sequence). This CDR3 spans 15 amino acids. The CDR3 DNA sequence: TGTGCCAGTAGCCCTTGGGGGGGCGCGGGTCAGCCCCAGCATTTT. Its protein product is CASSPWGGAGQPQHF.

There are many counts of this clonotype. The chain links TRBV29-1 to TRBJ2-1, with 12 bases identical to TRBD2. Trimming took 7 bases from V and 7 from J; bases not matched to a gene: 8. The CDR3 totals 14 residues. Germline assignment: CDR1 SQVTM and CDR2 ANQGSEA. The DNA for the CDR3 is TGCAGCGCCTGGACTAGCGGGAAAGGGAATGAGCAGTTCTTC. Translated: CSAWTSGKGNEQFF.

A remark on this clonotype: This may stem from a read error, because a much larger clone lies one nucleotide away. The chain combines TRBV3-1 with TRBJ1-2; D not certain. This CDR3 spans 12 amino acids. Germline CDR1 and CDR2: LGHDT and YNNKEL (reference sequence). This CDR3 is CASGQVNGGYTF. CDR3 sequence (DNA): TGTGCCAGCGGCCAAGTAAACGGAGGCTACACCTTC.

In its sample, this clonotype was seen many times. The rearrangement joins TRBV7-3 to TRBJ2-3; tentatively, D is TRBD2 (6 bases). The germline V and J ends were trimmed by 4 bases and 4 bases, with 18 bases remaining between them. Looked up from germline, CDR1 is SGHTA and CDR2 is FQGTGA. The CDR3 spans 16 residues. CDR3 in amino acids: CASSSGRRGGADTQYF. The DNA of the CDR3 is TGTGCCAGCAGCTCCGGTCGGAGGGGAGGTGCAGATACGCAGTATTTT.

The chain carries TRBV7-9 and TRBJ1-4, with D tentatively TRBD1 (5 bases). Germline V CDR1 and CDR2: SEHNR, FQNEAQ (reference sequence). The CDR3 is 15 residues long. The V end was cut by 1 base, the J end by 8 bases, with 14 bases between. CDR3 sequence: CASSLVGQGDEKLFF. The CDR3 bases are TGTGCCAGCAGCTTAGTTGGGCAGGGAGACGAAAAACTGTTTTTT. Filled out from reference TRBV7-9 and TRBJ1-4, the complete variable domain reads DTGVSQNPRHKITKRGQNVTFRCDPISEHNRLYWYRQTLGQGPEFLTYFQNEAQLEKSRLLSDRFSAERPKGSFSTLEIQRTEQGDSAMYLCASSLVGQGDEKLFFGSGTQLSVL.

The gene calls are TRBV12-3 or TRBV12-4 and TRBJ2-7, with D perhaps TRBD2 (6 bases). The CDR3 has 11 residues. V lost 6 bases and J lost 5, with 8 bases in between. The CDR3 spells CASSGSNEQYF. As DNA, the CDR3 is TGTGCCAGCAGCGGGAGTAACGAGCAGTACTTC.